This T cell receptor (beta chain) appears in the sequencing data of a study of vaccination effects on CD4 cells after COVID-19. Germline CDR1 SGHTS, CDR2 YDEGEE. The V segment lost 1 base and the J segment 6 bases; nucleotides outside the gene matches: 6. The CDR3 length is 14 residues. This clone was detected only a few times. The antigen is unknown. TCRdb's copy holds only in-frame clones and misses some; the assay was immunoSEQ multiplex PCR. The sample has 42,000 or so clones, approximately 77% seen once; the top ten hold under 10%. Isolation of CD4+ T cells took place after less than twelve days of culture. The participants, recipients of two vaccine doses, got either BNT162b2 or mRNA-1273. A half-volume exchange with IL-2 medium occurred on days 3 and 7.

The J gene is TRBJ2-7, the V gene TRBV5-8, with 8 bases aligning to TRBD2. Sequencing was performed on CD4+ T cells from PBMCs cultured without peptide, taken after COVID-19 vaccination. The receptor was derived from a human donor who received a COVID-19 vaccine. The CDR3 DNA is TGTGCCAGCAGCTTGTATAGCGGGATGGGCGAGCAGTACTTC. It codes for CASSLYSGMGEQYF.